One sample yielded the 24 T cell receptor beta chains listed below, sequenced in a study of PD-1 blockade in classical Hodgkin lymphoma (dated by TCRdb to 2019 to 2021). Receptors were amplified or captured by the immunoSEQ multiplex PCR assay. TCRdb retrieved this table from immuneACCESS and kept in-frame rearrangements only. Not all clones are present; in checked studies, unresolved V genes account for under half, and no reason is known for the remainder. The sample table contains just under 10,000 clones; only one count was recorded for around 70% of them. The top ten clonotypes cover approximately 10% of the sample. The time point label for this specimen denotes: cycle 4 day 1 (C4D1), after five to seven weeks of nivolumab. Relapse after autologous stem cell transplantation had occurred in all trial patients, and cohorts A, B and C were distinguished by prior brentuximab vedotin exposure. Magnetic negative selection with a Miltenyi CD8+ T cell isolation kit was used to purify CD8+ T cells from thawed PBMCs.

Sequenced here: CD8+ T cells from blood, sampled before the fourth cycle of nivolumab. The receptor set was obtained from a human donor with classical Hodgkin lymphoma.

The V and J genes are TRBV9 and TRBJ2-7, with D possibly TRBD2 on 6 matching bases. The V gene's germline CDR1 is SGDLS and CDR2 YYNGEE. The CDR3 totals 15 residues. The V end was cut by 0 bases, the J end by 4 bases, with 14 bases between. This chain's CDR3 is CASSVEGSGPYEQYF. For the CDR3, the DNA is TGTGCCAGCAGCGTAGAGGGTAGCGGCCCATACGAGCAGTACTTC.

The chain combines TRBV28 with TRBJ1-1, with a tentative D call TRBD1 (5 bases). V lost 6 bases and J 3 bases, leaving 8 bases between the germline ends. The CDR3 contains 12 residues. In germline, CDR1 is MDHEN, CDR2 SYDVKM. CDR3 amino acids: CASSRGDTEAFF. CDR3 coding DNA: TGTGCCAGCAGCCGAGGGGACACTGAAGCTTTCTTT.

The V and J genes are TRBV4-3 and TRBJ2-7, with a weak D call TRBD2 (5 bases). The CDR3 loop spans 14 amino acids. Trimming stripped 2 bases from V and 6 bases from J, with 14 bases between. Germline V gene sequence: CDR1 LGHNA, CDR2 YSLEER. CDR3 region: CASSQKQRAFEQYF. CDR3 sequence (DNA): TGCGCCAGCAGCCAAAAACAGAGGGCCTTCGAGCAGTACTTC.

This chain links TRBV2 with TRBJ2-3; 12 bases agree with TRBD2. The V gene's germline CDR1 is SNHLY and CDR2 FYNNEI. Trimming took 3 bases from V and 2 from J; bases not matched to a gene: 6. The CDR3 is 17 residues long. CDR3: CASSDPLAGGFTDTQYF. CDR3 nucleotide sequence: TGTGCCAGCAGTGACCCTCTAGCGGGGGGGTTCACAGATACGCAGTATTTT.

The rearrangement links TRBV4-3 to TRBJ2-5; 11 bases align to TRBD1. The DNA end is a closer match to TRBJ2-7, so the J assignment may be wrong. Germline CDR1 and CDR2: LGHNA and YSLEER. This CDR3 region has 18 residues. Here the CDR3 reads CASSQDPGTGGSPYEQYF. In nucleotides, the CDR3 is TGCGCCAGCAGCCAAGATCCCGGGACAGGGGGTAGTCCCTACGAGCAGTACTTC.

The CDR3 protein is CASSPKEVGRLRDGYTF. The CDR3, as DNA: TGTGCCAGCAGCCCCAAAGAGGTGGGCAGGTTGAGAGATGGCTACACCTTC. The rearrangement links TRBV7-7 to TRBJ1-2; no reliable D call. Per germline, CDR1 SSHAT and CDR2 FNYEAQ (reference sequence). V lost 5 bases to trimming and J lost 6 bases, with 25 bases between them. The CDR3 sequence is 17 residues long.

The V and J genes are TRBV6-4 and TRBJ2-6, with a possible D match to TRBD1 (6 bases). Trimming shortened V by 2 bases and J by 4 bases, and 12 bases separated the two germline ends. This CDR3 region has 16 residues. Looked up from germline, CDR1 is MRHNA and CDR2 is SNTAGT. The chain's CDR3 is CASSDNEGDGANVLTF. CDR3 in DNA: TGTGCCAGCAGTGACAATGAGGGGGACGGGGCCAACGTCCTGACTTTC.

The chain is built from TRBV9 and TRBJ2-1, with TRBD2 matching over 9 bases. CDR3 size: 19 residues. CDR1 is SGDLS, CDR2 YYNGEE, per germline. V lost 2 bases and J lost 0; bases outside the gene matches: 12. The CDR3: CASSVPLGGREGSYNEQFF. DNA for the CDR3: TGTGCCAGCAGCGTCCCCCTCGGGGGGCGGGAGGGCTCCTACAATGAGCAGTTCTTC. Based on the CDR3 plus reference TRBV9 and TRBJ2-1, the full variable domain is DSGVTQTPKHLITATGQRVTLRCSPRSGDLSVYWYQQSLDQGLQFLIQYYNGEERAKGNILERFSAQQFPDLHSELNLSSLELGDSALYFCASSVPLGGREGSYNEQFFGPGTRLTVL.

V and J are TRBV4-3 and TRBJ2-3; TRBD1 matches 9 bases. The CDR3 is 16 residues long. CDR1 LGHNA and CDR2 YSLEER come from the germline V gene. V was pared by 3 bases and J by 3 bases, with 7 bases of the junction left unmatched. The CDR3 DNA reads TGCGCCAGCAGCCAGTACCGGGACAGGGAAACAGATACGCAGTATTTT. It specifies CASSQYRDRETDTQYF.

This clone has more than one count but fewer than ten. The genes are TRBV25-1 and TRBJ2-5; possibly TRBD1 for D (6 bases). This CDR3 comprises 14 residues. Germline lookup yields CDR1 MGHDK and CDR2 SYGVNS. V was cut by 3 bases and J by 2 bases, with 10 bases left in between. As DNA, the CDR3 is TGTGCCAGCAGTGACTGGACAGTTCAAGAGACCCAGTACTTC. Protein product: CASSDWTVQETQYF.

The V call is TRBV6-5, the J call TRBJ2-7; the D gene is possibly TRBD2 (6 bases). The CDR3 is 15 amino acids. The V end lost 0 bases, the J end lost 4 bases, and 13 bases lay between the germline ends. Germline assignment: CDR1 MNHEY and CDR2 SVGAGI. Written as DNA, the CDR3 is TGTGCCAGCAGTTACTCGAAGTCGGGGACTTACGAGCAGTACTTC. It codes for CASSYSKSGTYEQYF.

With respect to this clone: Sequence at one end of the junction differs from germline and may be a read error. The CDR3 here is CASTLMTEDTQYF. The CDR3, as DNA: TGCGCCAGCACCTTGATGACGGAAGATACGCAGTATTTT. V usage is TRBV5-1 and J usage is TRBJ2-3; D gene ambiguous. Looked up from germline, CDR1 is SGHRS and CDR2 is YFSETQ. This CDR3 spans 13 amino acids.

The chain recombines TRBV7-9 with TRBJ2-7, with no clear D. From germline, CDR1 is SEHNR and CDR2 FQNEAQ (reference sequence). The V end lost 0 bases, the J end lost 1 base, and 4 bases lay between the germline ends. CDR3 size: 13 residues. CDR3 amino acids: CASSLAGSYEQYF. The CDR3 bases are TGTGCCAGCAGCTTAGCGGGGTCCTACGAGCAGTACTTC.

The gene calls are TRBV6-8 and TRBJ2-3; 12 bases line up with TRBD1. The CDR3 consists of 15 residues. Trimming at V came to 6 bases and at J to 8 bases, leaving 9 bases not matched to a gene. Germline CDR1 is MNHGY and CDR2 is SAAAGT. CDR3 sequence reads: CASRQTGTGGSTQYF. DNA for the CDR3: TGTGCCAGCAGACAAACCGGGACAGGGGGCAGTACGCAGTATTTT.

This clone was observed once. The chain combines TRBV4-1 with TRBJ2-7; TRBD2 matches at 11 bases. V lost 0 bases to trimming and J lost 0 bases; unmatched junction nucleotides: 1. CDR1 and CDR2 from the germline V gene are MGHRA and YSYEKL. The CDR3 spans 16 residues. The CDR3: CASSQETSGDSYEQYF. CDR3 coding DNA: TGCGCCAGCAGCCAAGAGACTAGCGGGGACTCCTACGAGCAGTACTTC.

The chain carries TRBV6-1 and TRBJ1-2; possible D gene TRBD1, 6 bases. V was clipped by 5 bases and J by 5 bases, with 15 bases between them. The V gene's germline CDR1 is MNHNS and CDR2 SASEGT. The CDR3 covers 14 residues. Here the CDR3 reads CASSLGAGVYGYTF. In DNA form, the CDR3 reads TGTGCCAGCAGTTTAGGGGCAGGGGTTTATGGCTACACCTTC.

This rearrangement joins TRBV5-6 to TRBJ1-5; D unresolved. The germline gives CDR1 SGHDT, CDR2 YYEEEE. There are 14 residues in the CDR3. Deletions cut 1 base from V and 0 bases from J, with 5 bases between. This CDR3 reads CASSLSISNQPQHF. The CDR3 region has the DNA TGTGCCAGCAGCTTGTCAATTAGCAATCAGCCCCAGCATTTT.

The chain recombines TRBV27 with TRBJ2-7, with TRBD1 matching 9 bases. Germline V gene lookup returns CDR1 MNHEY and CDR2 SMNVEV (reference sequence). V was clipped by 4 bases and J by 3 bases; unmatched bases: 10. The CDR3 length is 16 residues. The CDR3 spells CASSSPPGTGNYEQYF. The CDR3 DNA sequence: TGTGCCAGCAGTTCCCCCCCCGGGACAGGGAACTACGAGCAGTACTTC.

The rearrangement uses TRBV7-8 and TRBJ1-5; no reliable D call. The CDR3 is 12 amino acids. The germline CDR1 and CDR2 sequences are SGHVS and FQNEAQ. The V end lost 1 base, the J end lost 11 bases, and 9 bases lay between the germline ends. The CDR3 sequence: CASSLGDRSQHF. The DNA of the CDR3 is TGTGCCAGCAGCTTAGGGGATCGATCCCAGCATTTT.

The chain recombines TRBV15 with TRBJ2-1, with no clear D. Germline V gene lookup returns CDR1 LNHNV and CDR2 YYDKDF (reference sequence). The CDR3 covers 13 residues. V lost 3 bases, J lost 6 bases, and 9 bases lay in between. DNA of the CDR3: TGTGCCACCAGCAGGGGCCTATCCAATGAGCAGTTCTTC. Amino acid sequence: CATSRGLSNEQFF.

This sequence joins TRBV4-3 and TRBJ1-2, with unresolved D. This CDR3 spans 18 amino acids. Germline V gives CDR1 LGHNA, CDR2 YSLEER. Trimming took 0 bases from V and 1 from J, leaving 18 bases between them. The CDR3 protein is CASSQEYSIKTYNYGYTF. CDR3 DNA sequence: TGCGCCAGCAGCCAAGAGTACAGCATAAAAACTTATAACTATGGCTACACCTTC.

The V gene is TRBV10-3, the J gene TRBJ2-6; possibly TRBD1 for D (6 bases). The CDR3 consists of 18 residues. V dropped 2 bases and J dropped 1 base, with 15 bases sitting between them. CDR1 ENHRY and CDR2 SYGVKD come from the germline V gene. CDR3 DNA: TGTGCCATCAGTGAGGAACCAGGGGCCTCATCTGGGGCCAACGTCCTGACTTTC. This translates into CAISEEPGASSGANVLTF.

For the CDR3, the DNA is TGTGCCATCAGTGGCCCCTCCGAGCGGGAGAGCCCCGGGGAGCTGTTTTTT. This encodes CAISGPSERESPGELFF. The chain recombines TRBV10-3 with TRBJ2-2; 8 nucleotides match TRBD2. The V gene's germline CDR1 is ENHRY and CDR2 SYGVKD. V lost 4 bases to trimming and J lost 6 bases; unmatched junction nucleotides: 13. The CDR3 has 17 residues.

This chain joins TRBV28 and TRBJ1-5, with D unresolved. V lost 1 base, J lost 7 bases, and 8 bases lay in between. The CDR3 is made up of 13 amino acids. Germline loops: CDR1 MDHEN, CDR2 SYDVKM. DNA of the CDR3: TGTGCCAGCAGTTTATCAGGATTACAGCCCCAGCATTTT. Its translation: CASSLSGLQPQHF. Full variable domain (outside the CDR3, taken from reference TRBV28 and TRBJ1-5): DVKVTQSSRYLVKRTGEKVFLECVQDMDHENMFWYRQDPGLGLRLIYFSYDVKMKEKGDIPEGYSVSREKKERFSLILESASTNQTSMYLCASSLSGLQPQHFGDGTRLSIL.